Listed here are 8 T cell receptor beta chains from one sample, sequenced in a study of cytomegalovirus exposure and HLA in healthy donors. PCR used 60 Vbeta primers and 13 Jbeta primers. Only in-frame clones appear in the TCRdb table, and some are missing; sequencing was by immunoSEQ multiplex PCR. The data contain roughly 87,000 clones, over 60% of them seen just once; the ten biggest clones take up 4% to 5%. What was sequenced was PBMCs. Every receptor here comes from a man aged 60 to 75 in good health and CMV-seronegative.

V gene TRBV30 combines with J gene TRBJ1-1; D gene uncertain. The CDR3 covers 12 residues. With 3 bases removed from V and 9 bases from J, the gap between germline ends came to 14 bases. CDR1 is GTSNPN and CDR2 is SVGIG in the germline V gene (reference sequence). The CDR3 sequence: CAWREPGGKAFF. CDR3 sequence (DNA): TGTGCCTGGAGGGAACCGGGAGGAAAAGCTTTCTTT. Together with reference TRBV30 and TRBJ1-1, the CDR3 gives the full variable domain: SQTIHQWPATLVQPVGSPLSLECTVEGTSNPNLYWYRQAAGRGLQLLFYSVGIGQISSEVPQNLSASRPQDRQFILSSKKLLLSDSGFYLCAWREPGGKAFFGQGTRLTVV.

The CDR3: CASSESVLNQPQHF. As DNA, the CDR3 is TGTGCCAGCAGTGAATCGGTCCTCAATCAGCCCCAGCATTTT. The chain uses TRBV6-5 and TRBJ1-5; unclear D gene. The CDR3 length is 14 residues. CDR1 and CDR2 (germline): MNHEY, SVGAGI. The V gene lost 5 bases and the J gene lost 3 bases, with 11 bases spanning the gap.

The genes are TRBV2 and TRBJ1-2, with a possible D match to TRBD1 (6 bases). The CDR3 totals 15 residues. Germline CDR1 and CDR2: SNHLY and FYNNEI. V lost 8 bases and J 5 bases, leaving 21 bases between the germline ends. The CDR3 DNA follows: TGTGCCAGCCGCTTGGAGATTGGACAGCGATATGGCTACACCTTC. This translates into CASRLEIGQRYGYTF.

CDR3 sequence (DNA): TGTGCCAGCAGGGACAGGGCGAGGACTGAAGCTTTCTTT. Its translation is CASRDRARTEAFF. This chain uses TRBV27 with TRBJ1-1, with 8 bases that match TRBD1. This CDR3 has 13 residues. The J segment lost 5 bases and the V segment lost 6 bases, leaving 5 bases of the junction unmatched. The V gene's germline CDR1 is MNHEY and CDR2 SMNVEV (reference sequence).

This clone was counted once. The chain combines TRBV29-1 with TRBJ2-7, with no clear D. Germline assignment: CDR1 SQVTM and CDR2 ANQGSEA. CDR3 size: 10 residues. Between the trimmed V and J ends, which lost 4 bases and 5 bases, there was a span of 6 bases. The CDR3 sequence is CSVGNNEQYF. CDR3 DNA: TGCAGCGTTGGTAATAACGAGCAGTACTTC.

This chain uses TRBV5-1 with TRBJ2-3, with a weak D call TRBD1 (6 bases). Trimming took 1 base from V and 4 from J, leaving 10 bases between them. Germline-derived CDR1 and CDR2 are SGHRS and YFSETQ. The CDR3 extends over 14 amino acids. CDR3: CASSLSGGADTQYF. In DNA, the CDR3 is TGCGCCAGCAGCTTGTCTGGGGGCGCAGATACGCAGTATTTT.

This clone was seen a handful of times. V and J are TRBV5-6 and TRBJ1-6, with 7 bases fitting TRBD1. The length of the CDR3 is 14 residues. V dropped 6 bases and J dropped 11; count of bases not matched to a gene: 11. Germline V gene lookup returns CDR1 SGHDT and CDR2 YYEEEE. The CDR3 region has the DNA TGTGCCAGCACCCGACAGGGTACAGGCGCACCCCTCCACTTT. This gives the protein CASTRQGTGAPLHF.

V gene TRBV5-5 combines with J gene TRBJ2-7; 11 bases align to TRBD1. Germline CDR1 SGHKS, CDR2 YYEKEE (reference sequence). Trimming at V came to 3 bases and at J to 10 bases, leaving 12 bases not matched to a gene. The CDR3 consists of 15 residues. The CDR3 protein is CASSWNRDRGWIQYF. In DNA, the CDR3 is TGTGCCAGCAGCTGGAACAGGGACAGGGGGTGGATACAGTACTTC.